This T cell receptor beta chain was sequenced in a study of T cell responses to AZD1222 COVID-19 vaccine. Germline V gives CDR1 MGHDK, CDR2 SYGVNS. The CDR3 has 14 amino acids. Deletions cut 3 bases from V and 2 bases from J, with 10 bases between. Clones were sequenced by immunoSEQ multiplex PCR, and TCRdb holds only the in-frame ones, with some missing. Of 95,000 to 120,000 clones in the sample, roughly 84% were seen once. Comment on this clone: Antigen: not known.

General observations from the study: The sample set comprised mostly white British donors with more females, and clonal diversity was possibly underestimated. At study baseline, merely roughly 6 AZD1222 recipients were seropositive.

This sample comprised peripheral blood, obtained on day 0 of AZD1222 vaccination. The sequence was obtained from an adult in good health. J is TRBJ1-1 and V is TRBV25-1; D not resolved. CDR3 protein: CASSDSGRNTEAFF. Written as DNA, the CDR3 is TGTGCCAGCAGTGATAGCGGTCGTAACACTGAAGCTTTCTTT.